This is a list of T cell receptor beta chains from one sample in a study of beta chain features in type 1 diabetes. Repertoires were generated with immunoSEQ multiplex PCR, while TCRdb's copy carries only in-frame clones and drops some. Of 200,000 to 300,000 clones in the sample, about 14% were seen once. The sequencing input was naive CD4+ T cells from blood. The receptors were sampled from a man in his thirties or forties with type 1 diabetes. The CDR3 runs from the conserved cysteine through the conserved F or W.

j_gene	len	v_gene	CDR3aa
TRBJ1-2	15	TRBV14	CASSQDAQGAAGYTF
TRBJ2-5	16	TRBV9	CASSFGTSGDKETQYF
TRBJ2-7	14	TRBV7-9	CASSFQQGAYEQYF
TRBJ2-7	15	TRBV6-5	CASSTPGQGMYEQYF
TRBJ1-1	18	TRBV4-1	CASSQGPRTGKQNTEAFF
TRBJ2-5	14	TRBV7-2	CASSLGLAGETQYF
TRBJ1-2	15	TRBV19	CASSITGTGRYGYTF
TRBJ2-3	14	TRBV11-1	CASSSGAHTDTQYF
TRBJ2-3	13	TRBV5-1	CASSPLARDTQYF
TRBJ2-5	16	TRBV5-6	CASSLSPAGGLETQYF
TRBJ2-2	14	TRBV7-9	CASKQGSDTGELFF
TRBJ2-1	12	TRBV6-6	CASSYQGMGQFF
TRBJ1-5	15	TRBV5-8	CASSLAAGDNQPQHF
TRBJ1-1	13	TRBV30	CAWDRVEATEAFF
TRBJ2-3	12	TRBV18	CASSISADTQYF
TRBJ2-3	15	TRBV30	CAWDPGLAASDTQYF
TRBJ2-4	13	TRBV11-2	CASSLSGGNIQYF
TRBJ1-2	14	TRBV2	CASTPVLANYGYTF
TRBJ2-3	13	TRBV18	CASSPTGVDTQYF
TRBJ2-5	15	TRBV27	CASSLGLAGVETQYF
TRBJ2-5	16	TRBV5-1	CASSLRLAGPRETQYF
TRBJ1-6	17	TRBV11-3	CASSLVSRTGSNSPLHF
TRBJ2-1	15	TRBV7-2	CASSLARGMGNEQFF
TRBJ1-2	13	TRBV5-1	CASSTDSNYGYTF
TRBJ2-1	12	TRBV30	CAWSARGNEQFF
TRBJ1-1	14	TRBV4-1	CASTLEGMRTEAFF
TRBJ2-1	15	TRBV14	CASSRMSLGYNEQFF
TRBJ2-1	16	TRBV5-1	CASSPESRAGVNEQFF
TRBJ2-7	16	TRBV5-4	CASSLAGDRATHEQYF
TRBJ1-4	14	TRBV6-5	CASSRDRGGEKLFF
TRBJ1-1	13	TRBV27	CASSRQDPTEAFF
TRBJ2-1	16	TRBV25-1	CASSDPPGQGLDEQFF
TRBJ2-7	15	TRBV30	CAWEWARRQTYEQYF
TRBJ1-2	15	TRBV11-2	CASSLGTAGNYGYTF
TRBJ2-2	16	TRBV27	CASSLGTVGVGGELFF
TRBJ1-2	13	TRBV6-5	CASLRSAGEGYTF
TRBJ2-7	13	TRBV30	CAWRETGRNEQYF